This T cell receptor (beta chain) was sequenced in a study of blood T cell repertoires in COVID-19. Study details: Sites in the United States, Italy and Spain provided acute and convalescent COVID-19 samples.

The assay was immunoSEQ multiplex PCR, and TCRdb's table has in-frame clones only and misses some. The sample gives under 55,000 clones, roughly 85% of which show up once; under 6% is in the top ten. Sample: peripheral blood. The receptor's source is a human donor in a cohort sampled during active COVID-19.

DNA for the CDR3: TGTGCCAGCAGCCCTTGGGAGGGAAACTATGGCTACACCTTC. Its protein product is CASSPWEGNYGYTF. This chain uses TRBV14 with TRBJ1-2; D call uncertain. Germline V gene data show CDR1 as SGHDN and CDR2 as FVKESK. The ends were cut back, 4 bases at V and 2 bases at J, with 11 bases in the middle. There are 14 residues in the CDR3.